These 9 T cell receptor beta chains were all obtained from the same sample, sequenced in a study of CXCR3-negative and CXCR3-positive naive CD8 T cells. UMI-labeled 5' RACE yielded the TRB cDNA libraries. TCRdb reanalyzed the 5' RACE reads and collapses them to one entry per CDR3 protein, without DNA. In total, the table holds thousands of distinct CDR3 sequences. The specimen was naive CXCR3- CD8+ T cells from blood. Subset given: CD45RO-CCR7+CD27+CD95- naive CD8+ T cells lacking CXCR3 (TNR3-). The receptor set was obtained from a human donor in good health. Some clones in this sample may be carry-over from other donors' samples.

This sequence joins TRBV9 and TRBJ2-1; absent DNA, TCRdb's TRBD1 call cannot be checked. The CDR3 loop spans 15 amino acids. The germline V gene encodes CDR1 SGDLS and CDR2 YYNGEE. The CDR3 sequence: CASNPGQGDYNEQFF.

V is TRBV2 and J is TRBJ2-3. The CDR3 totals 13 residues. CDR1 and CDR2 from the germline V gene are SNHLY and FYNNEI. The CDR3 region is CASNGGGTDTQYF. Using reference TRBV2 and TRBJ2-3 for the parts outside the CDR3, the full variable domain is EPEVTQTPSHQVTQMGQEVILRCVPISNHLYFYWYRQILGQKVEFLVSFYNNEISEKSEIFDDQFSVERPDGSNFTLKIRSTKLEDSAMYFCASNGGGTDTQYFGPGTRLTVL.

This clonotype ranks as medium-sized in terms of frequency. The CDR3 sequence: CASSQDPSGLGNTIYF. The chain links TRBV4-3 to TRBJ1-3. The CDR3 extends over 16 amino acids. Looked up from germline, CDR1 is LGHNA and CDR2 is YSLEER.

V is TRBV6-5 and J is TRBJ2-2; the D call from TCRdb, TRBD1, cannot be confirmed without DNA. Germline CDR1 and CDR2: MNHEY and SVGAGI. The CDR3 contains 15 residues. CDR3 sequence reads: CASSYSTGSTGELFF.

By frequency, this clonotype is medium-sized. This chain uses TRBV7-3 with TRBJ2-3; TCRdb's D call of TRBD1 is untestable without DNA. CDR1 and CDR2 (germline): SGHTA, FQGTGA. The CDR3 runs to 13 residues. CDR3 residues: CASSPPSGDTQYF.

The V and J genes are TRBV3-1 and TRBJ2-1. The CDR3 totals 15 residues. Germline V gives CDR1 LGHDT, CDR2 YNNKEL (reference sequence). The CDR3 is CASSQKAGPVPEQFF.

By frequency, this clonotype is medium-sized (0.01 to 0.1%). This sequence joins TRBV6-5 and TRBJ1-5; TCRdb designates TRBD1, a call that cannot be tested without DNA. Germline lookup yields CDR1 MNHEY and CDR2 SVGAGI. The CDR3 is 16 residues long. CDR3 sequence: CASRLQTGGADQPQHF.

The chain is built from TRBV29-1 and TRBJ1-1. CDR1 and CDR2 from the germline V gene are SQVTM and ANQGSEA. The CDR3 extends over 14 amino acids. The CDR3 loop is CSVDLSTVNTEAFF.

The chain links TRBV27 to TRBJ2-3. Germline V gene lookup returns CDR1 MNHEY and CDR2 SMNVEV (reference sequence). The CDR3 totals 13 residues. The CDR3 loop reads CASSRTSTDTQYF.